The 19 T cell receptor beta chains below were found in one sample sequenced in a study of cytomegalovirus exposure and HLA in healthy donors (dated by TCRdb to about 2017). The library was produced with the immunoSEQ multiplex PCR assay. A mixture of 60 forward primers for TCR Vbeta segments and 13 reverse primers for TCR Jbeta segments was used in the multiplex PCR. TCRdb re-hosts the immuneACCESS table, in-frame sequences only. Its copies lack some clones; in the studies checked, an unresolved V gene accounts for under half of them, and the cause for the rest is not known. Here the sample has about 160,000 clones; 65% to 85% occur a single time. The ten largest clones add up to around 6.6% of the sample. Sequencing used PBMCs. The source is a male donor in good health and CMV-seropositive.

This chain connects TRBV19 to TRBJ2-1, with 10 bases fitting TRBD2. The V segment lost 6 bases and the J segment 7 bases; nucleotides outside the gene matches: 9. This CDR3 is built from 15 residues. Germline V gene sequence: CDR1 LNHDA, CDR2 SQIVND (reference sequence). The CDR3 region is CASRGSGRAWNEQFF. The CDR3 DNA reads as TGTGCCAGTAGGGGAAGCGGGAGGGCCTGGAATGAGCAGTTCTTC.

This clone is labeled medium-sized (0.01 to 0.1%). This rearrangement joins TRBV7-9 to TRBJ1-1, with D hard to call. The V end was cut by 5 bases, the J end by 8 bases, with 24 bases between. The CDR3 extends over 16 amino acids. CDR1 is SEHNR, CDR2 FQNEAQ, per germline (reference sequence). The CDR3 DNA reads TGTGCCAGCAGCAAAGGACTTGACTCTACCGGGCCCGAAGCTTTCTTT. It yields the protein CASSKGLDSTGPEAFF.

This clone was detected once. The chain uses TRBV2 and TRBJ2-2; no firm D call. The CDR3 length is 12 residues. Germline assignment: CDR1 SNHLY and CDR2 FYNNEI. Trimming took off 7 bases at V and 3 bases at J, with 6 bases between the two ends. CDR3 in amino acids: CASISDTGELFF. The DNA of the CDR3 is TGTGCCAGCATAAGCGACACCGGGGAGCTGTTTTTT.

The V gene is TRBV5-5, the J gene TRBJ1-2, with D perhaps TRBD1 (6 bases). There are 14 residues in the CDR3. Trimming removed 0 bases at V and 2 bases at J, with 8 bases between. Germline V CDR1 and CDR2: SGHKS, YYEKEE (reference sequence). The CDR3 here is CASSLAGENYGYTF. The CDR3 DNA reads TGTGCCAGCAGCTTGGCAGGGGAGAACTATGGCTACACCTTC.

Regarding this clone: One junction end does not reproduce the germline sequence, and a read error may be involved. The chain carries TRBV7-9 and TRBJ2-5, with 9 positions matching TRBD1. Germline CDR1 and CDR2: SEHNR and FQNEAQ (reference sequence). The CDR3 contains 16 residues. The CDR3 is CSSSHPDRGMRETQYF. As DNA, the CDR3 is TGTTCCAGCAGCCATCCGGACAGGGGAATGAGGGAGACCCAGTACTTC.

A single count supports this clone. The V gene is TRBV25-1, the J gene TRBJ2-2, with D uncertain. Germline loops: CDR1 MGHDK, CDR2 SYGVNS. The CDR3 consists of 14 residues. V dropped 1 base and J dropped 1 base, with 4 bases sitting between them. CDR3 protein: CASSELMNTGELFF. CDR3 bases: TGTGCCAGCAGTGAATTAATGAACACCGGGGAGCTGTTTTTT.

This clone has just one count. V is TRBV14 and J is TRBJ2-1; D uncertain. Trimming left V 5 bases short and J 1 base short, with 15 bases between. CDR3 length equals 16 residues. Germline assignment: CDR1 SGHDN and CDR2 FVKESK. The CDR3 bases are TGTGCCAGCAGCAACCCGGAGCCTTTATCCTACAATGAGCAGTTCTTC. The encoded protein is CASSNPEPLSYNEQFF. The full variable domain, in which reference TRBV14 and TRBJ2-1 provide the parts outside the CDR3, is EAGVTQFPSHSVIEKGQTVTLRCDPISGHDNLYWYRRVMGKEIKFLLHFVKESKQDESGMPNNRFLAERTGGTYSTLKVQPAELEDSGVYFCASSNPEPLSYNEQFFGPGTRLTVL.

The CDR3 DNA reads TGCGCCAGCAGTTTTGAGGGGGAGCTGTTTTTT. This codes for CASSFEGELFF. The V and J genes are TRBV5-1 and TRBJ2-2; D not resolved. With 5 bases removed from V and 8 bases from J, the gap between germline ends came to 7 bases. Looked up from germline, CDR1 is SGHRS and CDR2 is YFSETQ. The CDR3 has 11 residues.

The chain couples TRBV28 to TRBJ1-4, with D maybe TRBD1 (5 bases). V gave up 7 bases and J gave up 4 bases, with 16 bases separating them. This CDR3 is 15 amino acids long. Germline-derived CDR1 and CDR2 are MDHEN and SYDVKM. In DNA, the CDR3 is TGTGCCAGCACAGGTTATCGGGGGAATAATGAAAAACTGTTTTTT. Translation gives CASTGYRGNNEKLFF.

V is TRBV7-8 and J is TRBJ2-3; D unclear. The CDR3 is made up of 14 amino acids. Trimming took 5 bases from V and 2 from J, leaving 11 bases between them. Germline V gene data show CDR1 as SGHVS and CDR2 as FQNEAQ. DNA for the CDR3: TGTGCCAGCAGCCCGCGGTTCGCCACAGATACGCAGTATTTT. Its translation is CASSPRFATDTQYF.

This clone was seen only a few times. The junction does not match germline at one end; this may be a read error. This chain connects TRBV7-9 to TRBJ2-3, with a possible D match to TRBD1 (5 bases). Per the germline V gene, CDR1 is SEHNR and CDR2 is FQNEAQ (reference sequence). CDR3 size: 16 residues. CDR3 nucleotides: TGTTCCAGCAGCGTACCAGGGTCCGCTAGCACAGATACGCAGTATTTT. Its translation: CSSSVPGSASTDTQYF.

A single count supports this clone. This sequence joins TRBV27 and TRBJ2-5; 8 nucleotides line up with TRBD1. Near its end, the DNA agrees better with TRBJ2-7, so the J call may be wrong. The CDR3 spans 16 residues. Germline assignment: CDR1 MNHEY and CDR2 SMNVEV (reference sequence). In DNA form, the CDR3 reads TGTGCCAGTTCCGGGACAGGTACTCCTAGCTCCTACGAGCAGTACTTC. Protein product: CASSGTGTPSSYEQYF.

The chain carries TRBV6-5 and TRBJ1-2; TRBD1 might be the D (5 bases). Germline CDR1 and CDR2: MNHEY and SVGAGI. The CDR3 has 16 amino acids. The germline V and J ends were trimmed by 2 bases and 1 base, with 14 bases remaining between them. The CDR3 nucleotides read TGTGCCAGCAGTTACACCGCGGCAGGGAATAACTATGGCTACACCTTC. Protein product: CASSYTAAGNNYGYTF.

The DNA for the CDR3 is TGTGCCAGCAGCTCAGACAGGGGGCCTTATGGCTACACCTTC. This sequence encodes CASSSDRGPYGYTF. The V call is TRBV5-6, the J call TRBJ1-2, with 10 bases identical to TRBD1. Germline CDR1 reads SGHDT; CDR2 reads YYEEEE. This CDR3 is 14 amino acids long. V dropped 3 bases and J dropped 5; count of bases not matched to a gene: 4. The whole variable domain, remainder taken from reference TRBV5-6 and TRBJ1-2, is DAGVTQSPTHLIKTRGQQVTLRCSPKSGHDTVSWYQQALGQGPQFIFQYYEEEERQRGNFPDRFSGHQFPNYSSELNVNALLLGDSALYLCASSSDRGPYGYTFGSGTRLTVV.

The V and J genes are TRBV4-3 and TRBJ1-2; D may be TRBD1 (5 bases). Deletions cut 3 bases from V and 8 bases from J, with 13 bases between. Germline CDR1 LGHNA, CDR2 YSLEER. This CDR3 is built from 13 residues. In DNA, the CDR3 is TGCGCCAGCAGCCACCCAGGGAAACGGGGCTACACCTTC. Amino acids: CASSHPGKRGYTF.

This chain links TRBV25-1 with TRBJ2-7; 7 nucleotides align to TRBD2. The CDR3 spans 14 residues. Germline V gene sequence: CDR1 MGHDK, CDR2 SYGVNS. Trimming took 5 bases from V and 5 from J; bases not matched to a gene: 9. The CDR3 region is CASSRSAGNNEQYF. The CDR3 DNA follows: TGTGCCAGCAGTAGATCAGCGGGAAACAACGAGCAGTACTTC.

The chain is built from TRBV6-5 and TRBJ1-1; unclear D gene. This CDR3 has 14 residues. With 4 bases removed from V and 1 base from J, the gap between germline ends came to 10 bases. Germline values: CDR1 MNHEY, CDR2 SVGAGI. The CDR3 reads CASSFRSGNTEAFF. For the CDR3, the DNA is TGTGCCAGCAGTTTCAGGTCCGGGAACACTGAAGCTTTCTTT.

The rearrangement uses TRBV6-5 and TRBJ2-2, with a possible D match to TRBD2 (5 bases). Looked up from germline, CDR1 is MNHEY and CDR2 is SVGAGI. Trimming shortened V by 4 bases and J by 0 bases, and 9 bases separated the two germline ends. The length of the CDR3 is 15 residues. The CDR3 DNA reads TGTGCCAGCAGTTGGACTCTCGCGAACACCGGGGAGCTGTTTTTT. It translates to CASSWTLANTGELFF.

The chain is built from TRBV27 and TRBJ1-1; 7 bases align to TRBD1. V lost 2 bases to trimming and J lost 5 bases; unmatched junction nucleotides: 8. CDR1 MNHEY and CDR2 SMNVEV come from the germline V gene (reference sequence). There are 15 residues in the CDR3. The CDR3 DNA is TGTGCCAGCAGTTTAGGAACAGGGGCTAGGACTGAAGCTTTCTTT. This gives the protein CASSLGTGARTEAFF.